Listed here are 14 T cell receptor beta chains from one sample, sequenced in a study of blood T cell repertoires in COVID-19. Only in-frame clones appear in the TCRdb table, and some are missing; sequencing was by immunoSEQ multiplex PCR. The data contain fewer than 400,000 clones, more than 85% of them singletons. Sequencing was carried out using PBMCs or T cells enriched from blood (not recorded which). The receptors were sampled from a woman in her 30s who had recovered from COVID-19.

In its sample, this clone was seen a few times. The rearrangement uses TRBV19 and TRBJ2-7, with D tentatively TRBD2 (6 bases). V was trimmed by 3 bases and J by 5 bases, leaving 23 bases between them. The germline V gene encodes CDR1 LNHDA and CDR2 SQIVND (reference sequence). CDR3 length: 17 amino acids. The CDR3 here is CASSIEGSGLLDHEQYF. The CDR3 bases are TGTGCCAGTAGTATCGAGGGCAGCGGGCTCCTCGACCACGAGCAGTACTTC. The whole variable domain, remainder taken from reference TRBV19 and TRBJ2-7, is DGGITQSPKYLFRKEGQNVTLSCEQNLNHDAMYWYRQDPGQGLRLIYYSQIVNDFQKGDIAEGYSVSREKKESFPLTVTSAQKNPTAFYLCASSIEGSGLLDHEQYFGPGTRLTVT.

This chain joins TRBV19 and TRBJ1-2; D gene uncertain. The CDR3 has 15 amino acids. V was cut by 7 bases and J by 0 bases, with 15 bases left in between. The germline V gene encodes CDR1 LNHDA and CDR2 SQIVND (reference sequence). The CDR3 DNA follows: TGTGCCAGTATCCCAAGAGGTGAGGCTAACTATGGCTACACCTTC. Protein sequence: CASIPRGEANYGYTF. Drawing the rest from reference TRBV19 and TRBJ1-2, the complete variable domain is DGGITQSPKYLFRKEGQNVTLSCEQNLNHDAMYWYRQDPGQGLRLIYYSQIVNDFQKGDIAEGYSVSREKKESFPLTVTSAQKNPTAFYLCASIPRGEANYGYTFGSGTRLTVV.

CDR3 sequence: CASKLRTGKNQPQHF. CDR3 DNA sequence: TGTGCCAGCAAACTAAGGACAGGGAAGAATCAGCCCCAGCATTTT. The chain is built from TRBV6-6 and TRBJ1-5; TRBD1 agrees at 8 bases. V gave up 7 bases and J gave up 4 bases; unmatched junction bases: 9. The germline CDR1 and CDR2 sequences are MNHNY and SVGAGI (reference sequence). This CDR3 is 15 amino acids long.

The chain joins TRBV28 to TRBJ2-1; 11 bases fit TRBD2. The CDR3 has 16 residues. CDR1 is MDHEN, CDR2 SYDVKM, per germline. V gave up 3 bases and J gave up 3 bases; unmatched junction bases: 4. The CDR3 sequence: CASSFLAGGFYNEQFF. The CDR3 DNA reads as TGTGCCAGCAGTTTCCTAGCGGGGGGTTTCTACAATGAGCAGTTCTTC.

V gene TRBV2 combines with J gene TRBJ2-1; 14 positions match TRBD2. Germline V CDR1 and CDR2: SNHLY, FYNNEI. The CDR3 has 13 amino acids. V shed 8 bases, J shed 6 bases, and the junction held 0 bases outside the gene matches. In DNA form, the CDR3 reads TGTGCCAGCGGGACTAGCGGGGGCAATGAGCAGTTCTTC. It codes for CASGTSGGNEQFF.

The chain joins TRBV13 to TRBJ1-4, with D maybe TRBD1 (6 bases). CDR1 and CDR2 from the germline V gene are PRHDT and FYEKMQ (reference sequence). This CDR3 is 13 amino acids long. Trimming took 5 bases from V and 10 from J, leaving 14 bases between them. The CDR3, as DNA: TGTGCCAGCAGCCTACTCGACAGGCCAAAACTGTTTTTT. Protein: CASSLLDRPKLFF.

The chain's CDR3 is CASSVVSRGRGGELFF. CDR3 coding DNA: TGTGCCAGCAGCGTAGTTTCCAGGGGGCGAGGCGGGGAGCTGTTTTTT. The chain links TRBV9 to TRBJ2-2, with 8 bases lining up with TRBD1. This CDR3 spans 16 amino acids. Germline V gives CDR1 SGDLS, CDR2 YYNGEE. V shed 0 bases, J shed 7 bases, and the junction held 8 bases outside the gene matches.

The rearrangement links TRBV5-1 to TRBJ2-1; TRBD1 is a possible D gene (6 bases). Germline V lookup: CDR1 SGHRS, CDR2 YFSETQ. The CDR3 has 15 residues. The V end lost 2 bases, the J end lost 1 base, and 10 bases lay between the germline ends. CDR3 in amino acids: CASSLTGFSYNEQFF. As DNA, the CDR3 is TGCGCCAGCAGCTTAACAGGGTTTTCCTACAATGAGCAGTTCTTC.

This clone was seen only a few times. The CDR3 sequence is CASSFSGTFYEQYF. CDR3 nucleotides: TGTGCCAGCAGTTTTAGCGGGACTTTCTACGAGCAGTACTTC. The rearrangement links TRBV27 to TRBJ2-7, with TRBD2 matching over 8 bases. V lost 3 bases and J lost 3; bases outside the gene matches: 4. The CDR3 sequence is 14 residues long. From germline, CDR1 is MNHEY and CDR2 SMNVEV (reference sequence).

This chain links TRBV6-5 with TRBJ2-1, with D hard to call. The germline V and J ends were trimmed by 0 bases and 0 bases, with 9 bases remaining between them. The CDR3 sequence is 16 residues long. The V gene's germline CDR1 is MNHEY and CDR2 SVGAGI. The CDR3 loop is CASSYSPTSSYNEQFF. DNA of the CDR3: TGTGCCAGCAGTTACTCGCCTACGAGCTCCTACAATGAGCAGTTCTTC.

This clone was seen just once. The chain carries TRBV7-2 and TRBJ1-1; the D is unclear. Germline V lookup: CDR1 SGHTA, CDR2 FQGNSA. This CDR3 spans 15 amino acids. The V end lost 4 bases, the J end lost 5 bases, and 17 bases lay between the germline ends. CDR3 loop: CASSWVPLGRTEAFF. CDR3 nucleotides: TGTGCCAGCAGCTGGGTCCCCCTCGGGAGGACTGAAGCTTTCTTT.

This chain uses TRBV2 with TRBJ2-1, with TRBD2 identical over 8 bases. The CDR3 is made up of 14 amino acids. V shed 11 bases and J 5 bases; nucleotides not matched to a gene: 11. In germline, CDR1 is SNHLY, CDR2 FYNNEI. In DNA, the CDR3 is TGTGCCTTCACTACGGGGGGGCTCGACAATGAGCAGTTCTTC. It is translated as CAFTTGGLDNEQFF.

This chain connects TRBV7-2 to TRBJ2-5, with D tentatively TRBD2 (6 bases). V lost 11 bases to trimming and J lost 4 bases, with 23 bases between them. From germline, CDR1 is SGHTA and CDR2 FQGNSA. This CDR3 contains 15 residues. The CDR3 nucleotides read TGTGCCTCCAAATCGGGCGGGATAACTGTAGAGACCCAGTACTTC. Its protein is CASKSGGITVETQYF.

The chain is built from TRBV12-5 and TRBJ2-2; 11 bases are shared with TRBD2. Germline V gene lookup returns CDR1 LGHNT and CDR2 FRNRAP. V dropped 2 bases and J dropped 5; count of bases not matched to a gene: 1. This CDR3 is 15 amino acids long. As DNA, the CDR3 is TGTGCTAGTGGTTTGTGGACTAGCGGGACCGGGGAGCTGTTTTTT. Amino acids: CASGLWTSGTGELFF. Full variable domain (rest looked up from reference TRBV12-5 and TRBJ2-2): DARVTQTPRHKVTEMGQEVTMRCQPILGHNTVFWYRQTMMQGLELLAYFRNRAPLDDSGMPKDRFSAEMPDATLATLKIQPSEPRDSAVYFCASGLWTSGTGELFFGEGSRLTVL.